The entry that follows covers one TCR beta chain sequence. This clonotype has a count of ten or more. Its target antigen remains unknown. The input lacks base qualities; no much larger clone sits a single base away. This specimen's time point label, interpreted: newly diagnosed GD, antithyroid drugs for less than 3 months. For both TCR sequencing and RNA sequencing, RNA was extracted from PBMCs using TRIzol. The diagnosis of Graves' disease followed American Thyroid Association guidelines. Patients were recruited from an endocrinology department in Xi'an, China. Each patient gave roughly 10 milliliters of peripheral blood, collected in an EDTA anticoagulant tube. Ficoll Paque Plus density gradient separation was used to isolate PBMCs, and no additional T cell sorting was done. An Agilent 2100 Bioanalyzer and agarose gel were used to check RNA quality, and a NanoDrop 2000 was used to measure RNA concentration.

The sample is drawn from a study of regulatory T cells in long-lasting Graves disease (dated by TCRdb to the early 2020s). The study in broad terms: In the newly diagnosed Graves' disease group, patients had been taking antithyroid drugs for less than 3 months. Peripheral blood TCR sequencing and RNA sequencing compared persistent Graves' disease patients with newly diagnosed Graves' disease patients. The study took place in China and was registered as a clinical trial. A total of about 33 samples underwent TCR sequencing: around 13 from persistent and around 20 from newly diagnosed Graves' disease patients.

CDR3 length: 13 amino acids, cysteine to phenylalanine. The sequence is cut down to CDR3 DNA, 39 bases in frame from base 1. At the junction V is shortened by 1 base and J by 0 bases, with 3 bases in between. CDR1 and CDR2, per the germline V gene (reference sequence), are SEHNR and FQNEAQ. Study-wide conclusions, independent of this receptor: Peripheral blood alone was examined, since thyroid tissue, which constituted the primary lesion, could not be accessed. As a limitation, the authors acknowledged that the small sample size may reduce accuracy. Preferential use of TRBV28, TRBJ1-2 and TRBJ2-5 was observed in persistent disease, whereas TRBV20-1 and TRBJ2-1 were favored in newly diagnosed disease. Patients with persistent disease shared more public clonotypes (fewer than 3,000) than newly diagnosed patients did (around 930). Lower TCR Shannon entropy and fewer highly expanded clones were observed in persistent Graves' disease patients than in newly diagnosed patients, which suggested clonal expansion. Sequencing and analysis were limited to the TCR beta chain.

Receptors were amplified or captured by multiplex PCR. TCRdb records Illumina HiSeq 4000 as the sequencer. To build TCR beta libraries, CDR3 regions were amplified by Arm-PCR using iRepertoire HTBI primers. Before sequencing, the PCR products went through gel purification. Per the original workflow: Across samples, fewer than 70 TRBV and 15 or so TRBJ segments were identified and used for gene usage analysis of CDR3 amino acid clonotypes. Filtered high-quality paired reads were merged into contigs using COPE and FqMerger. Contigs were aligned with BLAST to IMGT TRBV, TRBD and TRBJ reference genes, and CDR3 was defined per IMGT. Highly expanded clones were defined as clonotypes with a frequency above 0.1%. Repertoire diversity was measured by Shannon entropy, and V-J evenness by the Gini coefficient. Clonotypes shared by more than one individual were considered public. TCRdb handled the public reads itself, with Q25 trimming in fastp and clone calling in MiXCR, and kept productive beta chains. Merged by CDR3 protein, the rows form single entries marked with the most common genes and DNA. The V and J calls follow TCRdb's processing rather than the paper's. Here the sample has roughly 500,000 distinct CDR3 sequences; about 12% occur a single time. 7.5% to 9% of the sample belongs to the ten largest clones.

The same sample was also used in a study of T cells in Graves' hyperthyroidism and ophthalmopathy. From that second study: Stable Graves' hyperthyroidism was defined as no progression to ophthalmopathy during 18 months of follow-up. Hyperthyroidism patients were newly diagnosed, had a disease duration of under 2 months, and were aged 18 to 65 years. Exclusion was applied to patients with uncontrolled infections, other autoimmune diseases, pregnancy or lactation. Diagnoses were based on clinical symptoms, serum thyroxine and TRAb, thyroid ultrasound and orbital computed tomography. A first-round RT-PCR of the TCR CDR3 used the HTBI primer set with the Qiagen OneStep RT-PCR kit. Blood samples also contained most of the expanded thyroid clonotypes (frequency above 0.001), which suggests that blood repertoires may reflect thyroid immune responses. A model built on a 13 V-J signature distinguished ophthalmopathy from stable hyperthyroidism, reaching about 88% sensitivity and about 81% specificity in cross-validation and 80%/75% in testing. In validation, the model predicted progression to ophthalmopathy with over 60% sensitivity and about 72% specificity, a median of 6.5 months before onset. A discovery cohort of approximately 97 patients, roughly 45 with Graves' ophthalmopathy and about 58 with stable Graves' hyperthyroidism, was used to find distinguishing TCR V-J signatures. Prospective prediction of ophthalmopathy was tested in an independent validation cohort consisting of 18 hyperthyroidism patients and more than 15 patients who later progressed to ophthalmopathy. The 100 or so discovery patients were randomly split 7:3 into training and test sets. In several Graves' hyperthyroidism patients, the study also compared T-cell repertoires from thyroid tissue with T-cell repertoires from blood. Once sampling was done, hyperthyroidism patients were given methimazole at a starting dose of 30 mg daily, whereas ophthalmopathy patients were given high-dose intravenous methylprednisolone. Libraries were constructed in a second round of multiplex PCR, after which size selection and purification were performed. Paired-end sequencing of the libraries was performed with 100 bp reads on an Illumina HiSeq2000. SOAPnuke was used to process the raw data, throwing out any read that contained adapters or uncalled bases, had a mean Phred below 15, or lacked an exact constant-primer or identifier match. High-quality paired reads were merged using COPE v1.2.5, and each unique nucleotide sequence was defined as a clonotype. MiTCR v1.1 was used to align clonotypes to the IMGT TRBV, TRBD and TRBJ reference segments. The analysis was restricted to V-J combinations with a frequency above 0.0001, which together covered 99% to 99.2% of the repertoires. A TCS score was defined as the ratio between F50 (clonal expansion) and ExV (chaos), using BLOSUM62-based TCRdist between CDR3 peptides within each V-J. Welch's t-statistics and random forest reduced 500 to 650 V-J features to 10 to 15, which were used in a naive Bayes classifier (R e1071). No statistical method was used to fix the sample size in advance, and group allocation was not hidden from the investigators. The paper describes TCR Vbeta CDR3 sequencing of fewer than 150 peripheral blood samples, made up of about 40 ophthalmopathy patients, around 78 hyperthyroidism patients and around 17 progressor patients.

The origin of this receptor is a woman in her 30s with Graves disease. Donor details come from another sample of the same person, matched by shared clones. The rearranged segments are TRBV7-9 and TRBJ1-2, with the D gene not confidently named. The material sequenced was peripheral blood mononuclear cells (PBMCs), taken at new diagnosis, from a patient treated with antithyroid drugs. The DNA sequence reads TGTGCCAGCAGCTTAGTCCCTAACTATGGCTACACCTTC. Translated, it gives CASSLVPNYGYTF.